A single T cell receptor beta chain is shown here with its context. Its antigen is not identified. The data derive from a study of identical twins. Study-wide findings and caveats: Its conclusions, products of cross-sectional statistical analysis, did not come from following the same donors. Abundant beta clonotypes from cord blood bore fewer insertions; memory repertoires lacked this pattern.

TCRdb ran MiXCR on the 5' RACE reads and lists one entry per CDR3 protein. Of more than 350,000 distinct CDR3 sequences in the sample, approximately 9.1% were seen once. CDR1 and CDR2 from the germline V gene are LNHDA and SQIVND (reference sequence). The junction had 6 bases not matched to a gene; V was cut back by 5 bases and J by 1 base. This CDR3 contains 15 residues. The chain combines TRBV19 with TRBJ2-3; 7 bases align to TRBD2. This clonotype originated in a woman between 50 and 59 years old in good health. Sequencing was done on a sample of naive T cells sorted from blood. DNA of the CDR3: TGTGCCAGTAGTTCAGGACTAGGGCGCACAGATACGCAGTATTTT. It is translated as CASSSGLGRTDTQYF.